This T cell receptor (beta chain) was captured by sequencing in a study of EBV T-cell therapy then PD-1 blockade in nasopharyngeal carcinoma. Sequencing was performed with immunoSEQ multiplex PCR; in TCRdb, only in-frame clones are kept and a portion is missing. This table holds about 22,000 clones, roughly four fifths found once. Treatment meaning: AdE1-LMPpoly-expanded autologous EBV-specific T-cell therapy followed by anti-PD-1 nivolumab. On this clone: What it binds is not known.

V lost 0 bases, J lost 6 bases, and 6 bases lay in between. The CDR3 contains 13 residues. Germline V lookup: CDR1 MNHEY, CDR2 SVGEGT. Sample: CD8+ T cells from blood, taken at day -245 from a patient whose treatment included autologous EBV-specific T cells and nivolumab. This chain links TRBV6-2 or TRBV6-3 with TRBJ2-1; D not certain. The receptor comes from a man between 35 and 55 years old with nasopharyngeal carcinoma. CDR3 sequence: CASSYSSGNEQFF. In nucleotides, the CDR3 is TGTGCCAGCAGTTACTCGTCCGGCAATGAGCAGTTCTTC.